This T cell receptor beta chain was recorded in a study of PD-1 blockade in mismatch repair-deficient tumors. Turning to the study itself: Patients had about 13 mismatch repair-deficient cancer types and were previously treated and progressing.

On this clone itself: What it binds is unknown.

All patients were mismatch repair deficient, assessed by either PCR or immunohistochemistry. Three pembrolizumab responders had their TCRs sequenced. Findings and limits, study-wide: Rapid post-treatment expansion, then contraction, generally preceding radiologic response, marked tumor-resident clones.

Deletions cut 1 base from V and 0 bases from J, with 13 bases between. There are 17 residues in the CDR3. Germline V gene data show CDR1 as SNHLY and CDR2 as FYNNEI. The method was immunoSEQ multiplex PCR; TCRdb's version includes in-frame clones alone and lacks a portion of them. Of tens of thousands of clones listed, over 65% are singletons. The input for sequencing was peripheral blood, taken 4 weeks after starting pembrolizumab. The TCR was taken from an adult with mismatch repair-deficient cancer. This chain links TRBV2 with TRBJ1-5; D not resolved. The CDR3 spells CASSEVGSRYSNQPQHF. The CDR3 DNA reads as TGTGCCAGCAGTGAAGTGGGGTCCAGATATAGCAATCAGCCCCAGCATTTT.